Reported below is one T cell receptor beta chain. The sample belongs to a study of blood T cell repertoires in COVID-19. Study context: Some COVID-19 samples were acute and others convalescent; all came from the United States, Italy and Spain. Sources were T cells, B-cell-depleted T cells, or PBMCs; the material itself was cDNA or gDNA.

The CDR3 extends over 13 amino acids. V gave up 9 bases and J gave up 3 bases, with 12 bases separating them. The V gene's germline CDR1 is MNHEY and CDR2 SVGAGI. Methods used by the authors: Amplification with reference gene primers provided the estimates of nucleated cell counts. Clones were read by immunoSEQ multiplex PCR, and TCRdb kept only the in-frame ones, dropping some. V and J calls and clone size are those listed in that table; D and trimming were worked out from the DNA. Among tens of thousands of clones listed, about four fifths were seen once. What was sequenced was peripheral blood. The sequence came from a woman aged 60-70 years with acute or convalescent COVID-19. The V gene is TRBV6-5, the J gene TRBJ1-5, with D perhaps TRBD1 (6 bases). This CDR3 is CASRTVYNQPQHF. CDR3 in DNA: TGTGCCAGTAGGACAGTATACAATCAGCCCCAGCATTTT.